One sample yielded the 16 T cell receptor beta chains listed below, sequenced in a study of read filtering for tumor transcriptome and immune sequencing. This library used around 0.4 ug RNA and molecular barcoded adaptors spanning alpha/delta and beta/gamma chains. TCRdb reprocessed the reads with MiXCR, giving one entry per CDR3 protein. The table records about 57,000 distinct CDR3 sequences, approximately 14% of them present only once. The sequenced sample was a population of CD138-negative cells sorted from bone marrow. The receptors stem from a donor aged 40 or over with multiple myeloma.

This clonotype was counted between two and nine times. This could be a read error, since a much larger clone is one nucleotide away. V usage is TRBV12-5 and J usage is TRBJ2-1; D call uncertain. The CDR3 contains 16 residues. Per germline, CDR1 LGHNT and CDR2 FRNRAP. With 4 bases removed from V and 8 bases from J, the gap between germline ends came to 21 bases. The CDR3, as DNA: TGTGCTAGTGGTTACTCGAAGAGACCGACGTACGATGAGCAGTTCTTC. The encoded protein is CASGYSKRPTYDEQFF.

This clonotype was picked up many times. The chain combines TRBV29-1 with TRBJ1-2, with 7 bases identical to TRBD1. Trimming took 8 bases from V and 4 from J; bases not matched to a gene: 10. The CDR3 extends over 13 amino acids. Germline CDR1 is SQVTM and CDR2 is ANQGSEA. CDR3 residues: CSTGQVGSYGYTF. The CDR3, as DNA: TGCAGCACCGGACAGGTTGGGTCCTATGGCTACACCTTC.

This clonotype has a count of ten or more. The chain has TRBV20-1 and TRBJ2-7; perhaps TRBD2 as D (5 bases). Germline lookup yields CDR1 DFQATT and CDR2 SNEGSKA (reference sequence). Trimming took off 0 bases at V and 0 bases at J, with 12 bases between the two ends. This CDR3 has 15 amino acids. CDR3 in DNA: TGCAGTGCTAGAGATCATCGGGGTAGCTCCTACGAGCAGTACTTC. Amino acid sequence: CSARDHRGSSYEQYF.

Only a few counts were recorded for this clonotype. The J gene is TRBJ2-1, the V gene TRBV2; 7 bases map to TRBD1. The CDR3 length is 14 residues. Unmatched junction bases numbered 8, after V lost 8 bases and J lost 4 bases. Germline values: CDR1 SNHLY, CDR2 FYNNEI. The CDR3 DNA sequence: TGTGCCAGCCTAAAAGGACAGGTTTACAATGAGCAGTTCTTC. Its protein is CASLKGQVYNEQFF.

This clonotype was seen a single time. A much larger clone differs from this one at a single base, so this may be a read error. The rearrangement uses TRBV5-5 and TRBJ2-2; D is uncertain. V shed 0 bases and J shed 7 bases, with 16 bases lying between them. This CDR3 has 16 residues. Per the germline V gene, CDR1 is SGHKS and CDR2 is YYEKEE (reference sequence). The CDR3 DNA reads as TGTGCCAGCAGCTTGGTTGCCAGGAGTTCTGGCGGGGAGCTGTTTTTT. Its protein product is CASSLVARSSGGELFF.

This clonotype was counted once. A much larger clone differs by one base, so this may be a read error. The J gene is TRBJ2-7, the V gene TRBV29-1, with 7 bases identical to TRBD1. Per germline, CDR1 SQVTM and CDR2 ANQGSEA. The CDR3 length is 13 residues. The CDR3 protein is CSVERGRDYGQYF. The CDR3 DNA reads TGCAGCGTTGAAAGGGGGCGAGACTACGGGCAGTACTTC.

This clonotype was counted between two and nine times. The genes are TRBV30 and TRBJ2-5; TRBD1 aligns across 8 bases. The CDR3 runs to 13 residues. Germline CDR1 is GTSNPN and CDR2 is SVGIG (reference sequence). CDR3 protein: CAATRDRQETQYF. The CDR3, as DNA: TGTGCTGCAACCCGGGACAGGCAAGAGACCCAGTACTTC.

The DNA for the CDR3 is TGTGCCAGCACCCCCCCGACTGGTTACAATGAGCAGTTCTTC. Translated: CASTPPTGYNEQFF. This sequence joins TRBV27 and TRBJ2-1, with no clear D. The CDR3 runs to 14 residues. Germline loops: CDR1 MNHEY, CDR2 SMNVEV (reference sequence). V gave up 7 bases and J gave up 4 bases, with 14 bases separating them.

This clonotype was counted ten times or more. The gene calls are TRBV7-9 and TRBJ2-7, with no clear D. Trimming left V 1 base short and J 5 bases short, with 9 bases between. The CDR3 loop spans 13 amino acids. The germline CDR1 and CDR2 sequences are SEHNR and FQNEAQ (reference sequence). CDR3 sequence (DNA): TGTGCCAGCAGCTTAGGTCGCGACCACGAGCAGTACTTC. Its protein is CASSLGRDHEQYF.

There are many counts of this clonotype. This sequence may be a read error, since a much larger clone differs from it by one base. The V call is TRBV10-3, the J call TRBJ1-5, with D possibly TRBD1 on 6 matching bases. From germline, CDR1 is ENHRY and CDR2 SYGVKD. The length of the CDR3 is 14 residues. The CDR3 sequence: CVISESTGGQPQHF. The CDR3 DNA is TGTGTCATCAGTGAGTCGACAGGCGGGCAGCCCCAGCATTTT.

The chain combines TRBV7-2 with TRBJ2-1; D is perhaps TRBD1 (6 bases). Trimming pared 2 bases from V and 6 bases from J, leaving 11 bases between. The CDR3 runs to 14 residues. The germline CDR1 and CDR2 sequences are SGHTA and FQGNSA. In nucleotides, the CDR3 is TGTGCCAGCAGCTTAAACAGGGAAGTCAATGAGCAGTTCTTC. It translates to CASSLNREVNEQFF.

This clonotype has ten or more counts. The V gene is TRBV29-1, the J gene TRBJ2-7; D unresolved. The V end lost 7 bases, the J end lost 4 bases, and 11 bases lay between the germline ends. There are 11 residues in the CDR3. Per germline, CDR1 SQVTM and CDR2 ANQGSEA. Here the CDR3 DNA reads TGCAGCGGCCGATCGTCGTACGAGCAGTACTTC. Its protein is CSGRSSYEQYF.

The table lists this clonotype with many counts. The chain uses TRBV24-1 and TRBJ2-7, with 7 bases aligning to TRBD1. Trimming at V came to 5 bases and at J to 3 bases, leaving 3 bases not matched to a gene. Germline values: CDR1 KGHDR, CDR2 SFDVKD. This CDR3 is built from 13 residues. The DNA for the CDR3 is TGTGCCACCAGTGTGGGACAGAACTACGAGCAGTACTTC. Translated, it gives CATSVGQNYEQYF.

Turning to this clonotype: No conserved phenylalanine or tryptophan ends this CDR3, so it is likely a read error. This chain links TRBV28 with TRBJ1-2; D is uncertain. The germline V gene encodes CDR1 MDHEN and CDR2 SYDVKM. The V end was cut by 5 bases, the J end by 0 bases, with 4 bases between. This CDR3 region has 12 residues. CDR3 bases: TGTGCCAGCAGTCGGGCTAACTATGGCTACACCCTC. This encodes CASSRANYGYTL.

This clonotype was picked up many times. The V call is TRBV19, the J call TRBJ2-1, with TRBD2 matching over 8 bases. The CDR3 is made up of 16 amino acids. J gave up 8 bases and V 5 bases, and 14 bases lay outside the gene matches. Germline V gives CDR1 LNHDA, CDR2 SQIVND (reference sequence). The CDR3 nucleotides read TGTGCCAGTAGTGTAACAAGGGGGACTAGACCCCATGAGCAGTTCTTC. Amino acids: CASSVTRGTRPHEQFF.

This sequence joins TRBV7-6 and TRBJ2-3, with D possibly matching TRBD2 (5 bases). The CDR3 extends over 15 amino acids. V lost 1 base, J lost 2 bases, and 10 bases lay in between. CDR1 SGHVS and CDR2 FNYEAQ come from the germline V gene. CDR3 amino acids: CASSLVPGYTDTQYF. CDR3 sequence (DNA): TGTGCCAGCAGCTTAGTCCCGGGATACACAGATACGCAGTATTTT.